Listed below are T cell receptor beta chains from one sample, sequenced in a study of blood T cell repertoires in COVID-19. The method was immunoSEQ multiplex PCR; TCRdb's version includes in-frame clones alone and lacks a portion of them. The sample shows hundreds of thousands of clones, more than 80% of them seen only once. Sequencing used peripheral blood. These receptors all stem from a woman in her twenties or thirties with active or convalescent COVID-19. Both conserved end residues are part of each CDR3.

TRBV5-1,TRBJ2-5,CASRPAAGGPSGEETQYF
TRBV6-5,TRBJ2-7,CASGQTEIYEQYF
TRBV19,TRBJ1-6,CASSHQDRVRSPLHF
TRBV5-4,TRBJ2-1,CASSLEGAREQFF
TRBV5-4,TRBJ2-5,CASSSPGGTRETQYF
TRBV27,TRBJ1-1,CASSSRQGPAPEAFF
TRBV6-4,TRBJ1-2,CASSETGPLVSGYTF
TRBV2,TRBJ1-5,CASSLGGGNQPQHF
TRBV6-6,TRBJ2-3,CASRDSGVSTDTQYF
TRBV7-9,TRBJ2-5,CASSRDGTWEETQYF
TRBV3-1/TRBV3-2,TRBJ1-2,CASSPSEWKGAHYGYTF
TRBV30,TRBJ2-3,CAWSEASPTSGREDTQYF
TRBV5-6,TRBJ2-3,CASRSVWTDTQYF
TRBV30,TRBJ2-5,CAWLRQGQRETQYF
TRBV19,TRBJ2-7,CASSISDNNYEQYF
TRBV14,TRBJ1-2,CASSPVRDYGYTF
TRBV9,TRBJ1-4,CASSVDRTTTNEKLFF
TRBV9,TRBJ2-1,CASSAGGNTAYNEQFF
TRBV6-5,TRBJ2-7,CASSPYYPEQYF
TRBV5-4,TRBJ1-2,CASSFPEGQGDYGYTF
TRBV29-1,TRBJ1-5,CSVRDSNQPQHF
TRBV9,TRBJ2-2,CASSTTGMNTGELFF
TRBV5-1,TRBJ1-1,CASSSRRDRGPMNTEAFF
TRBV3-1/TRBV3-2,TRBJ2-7,CASSQDRRLAGGPHEQYF
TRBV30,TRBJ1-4,CAWAGNEKLFF
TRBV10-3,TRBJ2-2,CAIGSGAKDGELFF
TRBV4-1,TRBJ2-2,CASSPGLGAGELFF
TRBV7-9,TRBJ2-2,CAAREQGSVTGELFF
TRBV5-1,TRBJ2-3,CASSGGLTRDTQYF